These 28 T cell receptor beta chains share one sample of origin, sequenced in a study of beta chain features in type 1 diabetes. Study outcomes and limitations: Moderately but significantly shorter TCRB CDR3s were found in Type 1 diabetes patients in all four CD4+ subsets.

Reverse transcription of all isolated RNA meant that expressed TCRB transcripts were sequenced. This table comes from immunoSEQ multiplex PCR, and its TCRdb copy is limited to in-frame clones, with some not included. The sample includes some 660,000 clones, about 14% of them seen just once. No antigen has been identified for these receptors. Sequenced: naive CD4+ T cells from blood. These receptors were obtained from a man aged 18 to 29 with type 1 diabetes.

This clone was detected a few times. The V gene is TRBV10-3, the J gene TRBJ2-3, with 9 bases lining up with TRBD2. The V gene end was trimmed by 3 bases and the J gene end by 3 bases; junction bases not matched to a gene: 10. The CDR3 is 17 amino acids. The V gene's germline CDR1 is ENHRY and CDR2 SYGVKD. The CDR3 sequence: CAISDKTSGPSTDTQYF. The CDR3 DNA follows: TGTGCCATCAGTGACAAGACTAGCGGACCATCAACAGATACGCAGTATTTT.

This clone was seen a few times. J is TRBJ1-1 and V is TRBV2; no reliable D call. Looked up from germline, CDR1 is SNHLY and CDR2 is FYNNEI. The CDR3 is 13 residues long. V lost 2 bases to trimming and J lost 4 bases, with 8 bases between them. The CDR3 loop reads CASSESGGTEAFF. The CDR3 DNA is TGTGCCAGCAGTGAATCTGGAGGCACTGAAGCTTTCTTT.

This clone was recorded a few times. The same CDR3 arises from other DNA sequences in this sample as well. The chain has TRBV30 and TRBJ1-5; no definite D call. Looked up from germline, CDR1 is GTSNPN and CDR2 is SVGIG (reference sequence). The CDR3 sequence is 13 residues long. V lost 1 base and J 2 bases, leaving 6 bases between the germline ends. CDR3: CAWSGTGNQPQHF. The CDR3, as DNA: TGTGCCTGGAGTGGTACAGGCAATCAGCCCCAGCATTTT.

This clone was observed a handful of times. The V call is TRBV30, the J call TRBJ2-1; tentatively, D is TRBD1 (5 bases). V was cut by 4 bases and J by 14 bases, with 21 bases left in between. The CDR3 loop spans 13 amino acids. Germline values: CDR1 GTSNPN, CDR2 SVGIG (reference sequence). This CDR3 reads CAWTRMGQGKEFF. The CDR3 region has the DNA TGTGCCTGGACCCGAATGGGGCAGGGTAAGGAGTTCTTC.

This clone occurred a few times. The chain links TRBV2 to TRBJ2-5; possibly TRBD2 for D (5 bases). The ends were cut back, 6 bases at V and 6 bases at J, with 20 bases in the middle. The length of the CDR3 is 15 residues. Germline CDR1 SNHLY, CDR2 FYNNEI. The DNA for the CDR3 is TGTGCCAGCAGGTCGACAACGTATTACGGGAAGACCCAGTACTTC. This codes for CASRSTTYYGKTQYF.

This clone was seen a handful of times. V is TRBV20-1 and J is TRBJ2-5; no reliable D call. V lost 0 bases to trimming and J lost 2 bases, with 1 base between them. CDR1 and CDR2 (germline): DFQATT, SNEGSKA (reference sequence). The CDR3 spans 11 residues. In DNA, the CDR3 is TGCAGTGCTAGAGAACAAGAGACCCAGTACTTC. Translation gives CSAREQETQYF.

V usage is TRBV15 and J usage is TRBJ2-5; tentatively, D is TRBD2 (6 bases). V was cut by 7 bases and J by 5 bases, with 17 bases left in between. The CDR3 has 14 amino acids. Germline-derived CDR1 and CDR2 are LNHNV and YYDKDF (reference sequence). The CDR3 region has the DNA TGTGCCACCAAGGGCAGGGAGGTTTCGGAGACCCAGTACTTC. Translation gives CATKGREVSETQYF.

This clone was detected a few times. The V gene is TRBV6-6, the J gene TRBJ1-2; TRBD1 might be the D (6 bases). Germline loops: CDR1 MNHNY, CDR2 SVGAGI (reference sequence). This CDR3 is built from 16 residues. The V end was cut by 6 bases, the J end by 7 bases, with 24 bases between. The CDR3 loop reads CASSSASTGLPGGYTF. In nucleotides, the CDR3 is TGTGCCAGCAGCTCCGCGTCGACAGGACTCCCGGGTGGCTACACCTTC.

The V gene is TRBV6-6, the J gene TRBJ1-5, with D tentatively TRBD1 (5 bases). The germline gives CDR1 MNHNY, CDR2 SVGAGI (reference sequence). The CDR3 extends over 13 amino acids. V lost 5 bases and J lost 3, with 8 bases in between. This CDR3 reads CASSRTTNQPQHF. The CDR3 region has the DNA TGTGCCAGCAGTCGGACAACCAATCAGCCCCAGCATTTT.

This clone was seen a few times. This chain joins TRBV28 and TRBJ2-5; possibly TRBD1 for D (6 bases). The germline gives CDR1 MDHEN, CDR2 SYDVKM. Trimming left V 6 bases short and J 7 bases short, with 15 bases between. This CDR3 is built from 13 residues. The CDR3 here is CASRVDRLGTQYF. CDR3 DNA sequence: TGTGCCAGCAGGGTCGACAGGTTGGGGACCCAGTACTTC.

The chain joins TRBV28 to TRBJ1-5, with D maybe TRBD1 (6 bases). The V and J ends lost 1 base and 2 bases respectively, with 12 bases between them. The CDR3 totals 16 residues. Germline V gene lookup returns CDR1 MDHEN and CDR2 SYDVKM. CDR3 residues: CASSLSGRGGNQPQHF. CDR3 bases: TGTGCCAGCAGTTTATCGGGCAGGGGAGGCAATCAGCCCCAGCATTTT.

With regard to this clone: The junction and the germline gene differ at one end; a read error may be behind it. This sample includes further DNA sequences coding for the same CDR3. The chain is built from TRBV29-1 and TRBJ1-5; 9 positions match TRBD1. The length of the CDR3 is 13 residues. Germline CDR1 and CDR2: SQVTM and ANQGSEA. The CDR3 region has the DNA TGCAGCGTTGTTACAGGGGGCAACCAGCCCCAGCATTTT. Translation gives CSVVTGGNQPQHF.

DNA for the CDR3: TGTGCCAGCAGCTTTGAGCGATCCCACACCTTC. Protein sequence: CASSFERSHTF. This rearrangement joins TRBV7-9 to TRBJ1-2, with D unresolved. Germline V lookup: CDR1 SEHNR, CDR2 FQNEAQ (reference sequence). V lost 3 bases and J 12 bases, leaving 11 bases between the germline ends. This CDR3 contains 11 residues.

The V call is TRBV6-6, the J call TRBJ2-1, with TRBD2 matching over 11 bases. The length of the CDR3 is 14 residues. Germline CDR1 is MNHNY and CDR2 is SVGAGI (reference sequence). The trim removed 7 bases at V and 9 bases at J, leaving 8 bases unmatched. The CDR3 nucleotides read TGTGCCAGCATTCTTAGCGGGAGGGCCGGTGAGCAGTTCTTC. Its translation: CASILSGRAGEQFF.

This clone has a handful of counts. In the same sample, other DNA sequences code for this CDR3. J is TRBJ1-2 and V is TRBV28; TRBD1 matches at 7 bases. CDR3 size: 12 residues. Germline trimming cut 6 bases from V and 6 bases from J; bases unmatched to any gene: 4. CDR1 MDHEN and CDR2 SYDVKM come from the germline V gene. CDR3 residues: CASSLTGNGYTF. The CDR3 DNA reads as TGTGCCAGCAGCTTGACAGGGAATGGCTACACCTTC.

The chain recombines TRBV7-3 with TRBJ2-3, with D possibly matching TRBD1 (5 bases). The CDR3 extends over 15 amino acids. Trimming removed 3 bases from V and 2 bases from J, with 12 bases in between. Germline V CDR1 and CDR2: SGHTA, FQGTGA. As DNA, the CDR3 is TGTGCCAGCAGCTTCCAGGGCCCTACCACAGATACGCAGTATTTT. Amino acid sequence: CASSFQGPTTDTQYF.

A few counts support this clone. The chain joins TRBV28 to TRBJ1-4; no clear D. The CDR3 sequence is 15 residues long. Germline CDR1 is MDHEN and CDR2 is SYDVKM. Between the trimmed V and J ends, which lost 5 bases and 5 bases, there was a span of 15 bases. The CDR3 spells CASSPSGPLNEKLFF. The CDR3 DNA reads as TGTGCCAGCAGTCCCTCCGGGCCTCTGAATGAAAAACTGTTTTTT. Drawing the rest from reference TRBV28 and TRBJ1-4, the complete variable domain is DVKVTQSSRYLVKRTGEKVFLECVQDMDHENMFWYRQDPGLGLRLIYFSYDVKMKEKGDIPEGYSVSREKKERFSLILESASTNQTSMYLCASSPSGPLNEKLFFGSGTQLSVL.

The chain uses TRBV4-2 and TRBJ1-3; D is unresolved. Trimming removed 7 bases at V and 0 bases at J, with 10 bases between. The germline V gene encodes CDR1 LGHNA and CDR2 YNFKEQ. CDR3 length equals 14 residues. CDR3: CASTSPGSGNTIYF. Written as DNA, the CDR3 is TGTGCCAGCACTTCCCCGGGCTCTGGAAACACCATATATTTT.

This clone has a handful of counts. The rearrangement uses TRBV15 and TRBJ2-2, with D perhaps TRBD1 or TRBD2 (5 bases each). Per the germline V gene, CDR1 is LNHNV and CDR2 is YYDKDF (reference sequence). The V and J ends lost 5 bases and 7 bases respectively, with 17 bases between them. The CDR3 covers 15 residues. The CDR3 DNA reads as TGTGCCACCAGCTCTGCTTGGGGGATGGTCGGGGAGCTGTTTTTT. This codes for CATSSAWGMVGELFF.

About this clone itself: Mismatch with germline at one junction end may stem from a read error. The chain combines TRBV7-7 with TRBJ2-3; 8 nucleotides match TRBD2. The CDR3 is 15 amino acids. The germline CDR1 and CDR2 sequences are SSHAT and FNYEAQ (reference sequence). In DNA, the CDR3 is TGTGCTAGCAGCTTAGCCAGCGGGAGTACAGATACGCAGTATTTT. It is translated as CASSLASGSTDTQYF.

This clone was seen a handful of times. The chain combines TRBV28 with TRBJ1-4; no clear D gene. The CDR3 runs to 14 residues. Per the germline V gene, CDR1 is MDHEN and CDR2 is SYDVKM. The V gene lost 6 bases and the J gene lost 7 bases, with 15 bases spanning the gap. The DNA for the CDR3 is TGTGCCAGCAGCCTCGGGAATTACGGTGAAAAACTGTTTTTT. Its protein product is CASSLGNYGEKLFF. The full variable domain, rest sourced from reference TRBV28 and TRBJ1-4, is DVKVTQSSRYLVKRTGEKVFLECVQDMDHENMFWYRQDPGLGLRLIYFSYDVKMKEKGDIPEGYSVSREKKERFSLILESASTNQTSMYLCASSLGNYGEKLFFGSGTQLSVL.

This clone was seen only a few times. The chain combines TRBV9 with TRBJ2-3; D gene uncertain. The V end was cut by 3 bases, the J end by 0 bases, with 8 bases between. The length of the CDR3 is 14 residues. Germline V gene lookup returns CDR1 SGDLS and CDR2 YYNGEE. CDR3 sequence: CASSALASTDTQYF. The CDR3, as DNA: TGTGCCAGCAGCGCCCTCGCCAGCACAGATACGCAGTATTTT.

The sample holds a few counts of this clone. V usage is TRBV19 and J usage is TRBJ2-5; D call uncertain. Germline lookup yields CDR1 LNHDA and CDR2 SQIVND (reference sequence). The CDR3 has 15 residues. V lost 5 bases and J lost 0, with 13 bases in between. The CDR3 DNA reads TGTGCCAGTAGTGCTCGAGGATGGTACCAAGAGACCCAGTACTTC. This translates into CASSARGWYQETQYF. Full variable domain (outside the CDR3, taken from reference TRBV19 and TRBJ2-5): DGGITQSPKYLFRKEGQNVTLSCEQNLNHDAMYWYRQDPGQGLRLIYYSQIVNDFQKGDIAEGYSVSREKKESFPLTVTSAQKNPTAFYLCASSARGWYQETQYFGPGTRLLVL.

This clone was recorded a few times. The chain combines TRBV28 with TRBJ1-2, with a possible D match to TRBD1 (5 bases). The CDR3 sequence is 17 residues long. V lost 3 bases and J lost 4, with 21 bases in between. CDR1 and CDR2 (germline): MDHEN, SYDVKM. CDR3 sequence reads: CASSLRGGQGRFYGYTF. DNA for the CDR3: TGTGCCAGCAGTTTGAGAGGTGGTCAGGGAAGGTTCTATGGCTACACCTTC.

This clone was observed a few times. V and J are TRBV21-1 and TRBJ1-3. TRBV21-1 is a pseudogene segment. The length of the CDR3 is 14 residues. CDR3 DNA sequence: TGTGCCAGCAGCCAAGGGGTCTCTGGAAACACCATATATTTT. Translation gives CASSQGVSGNTIYF.

This clone was counted a few times. The J gene is TRBJ2-7, the V gene TRBV5-1; TRBD1 aligns across 9 bases. The ends lost 3 bases at V and 0 bases at J; junction bases unmatched: 7. This CDR3 is built from 16 residues. CDR1 and CDR2 (germline): SGHRS, YFSETQ. As DNA, the CDR3 is TGCGCCAGCAGCTCCGACAGGGGGTTAATCTCCTACGAGCAGTACTTC. This sequence encodes CASSSDRGLISYEQYF.

The sample holds a few counts of this clone. The CDR3 here is CASGESTYEQYF. The CDR3 nucleotides read TGCGCCAGCGGTGAGAGTACCTACGAGCAGTACTTC. The gene calls are TRBV5-1 and TRBJ2-7; D remains ambiguous. The CDR3 sequence is 12 residues long. Germline V lookup: CDR1 SGHRS, CDR2 YFSETQ. Trimming removed 7 bases at V and 2 bases at J, with 10 bases between.

This clone was detected only a few times. The V gene is TRBV6-5, the J gene TRBJ2-5; D unresolved. Germline V lookup: CDR1 MNHEY, CDR2 SVGAGI. With 5 bases removed from V and 7 bases from J, the gap between germline ends came to 11 bases. The CDR3 totals 12 residues. The CDR3 DNA reads as TGTGCCAGCAGTCGCTCTATCGGGACCCAGTACTTC. Translating gives CASSRSIGTQYF.